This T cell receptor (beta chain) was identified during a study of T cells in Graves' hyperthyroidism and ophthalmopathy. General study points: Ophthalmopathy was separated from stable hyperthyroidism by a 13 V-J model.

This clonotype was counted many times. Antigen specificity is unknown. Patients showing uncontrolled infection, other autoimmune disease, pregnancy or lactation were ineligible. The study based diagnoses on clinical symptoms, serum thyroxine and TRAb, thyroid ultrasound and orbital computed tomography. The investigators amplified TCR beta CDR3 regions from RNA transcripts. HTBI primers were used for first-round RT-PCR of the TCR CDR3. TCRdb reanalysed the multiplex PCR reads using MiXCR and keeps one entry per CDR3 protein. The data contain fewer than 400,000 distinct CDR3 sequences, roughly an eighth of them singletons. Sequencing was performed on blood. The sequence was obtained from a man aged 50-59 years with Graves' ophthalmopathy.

The CDR3: CASSLGTPPLGLEAFF. The CDR3, as DNA: TGCGCCAGCAGCTTAGGCACCCCACCACTGGGGCTCGAAGCTTTCTTT. The V call is TRBV5-1, the J call TRBJ1-1; maybe TRBD1 (5 bases). CDR3 length: 16 residues. V was shortened by 2 bases and J by 8 bases, with 22 bases between the two germline ends. Germline CDR1 reads SGHRS; CDR2 reads YFSETQ.